This T cell receptor beta chain came from a study of blood T cells in healthy people across ages. Study-level points and caveats: Naive T cell percentage and TCR beta diversity correlated strongly.

The CDR3 has 15 amino acids. Deletions cut 0 bases from V and 5 bases from J, with 13 bases between. CDR1 and CDR2 from the germline V gene are SGHVS and FQNEAQ. Primers used in a second PCR of roughly 6 to 11 cycles were a sample-barcoded 5' primer and a J-beta primer mix. Using its own MiXCR run on the 5' RACE reads, TCRdb lists one record per CDR3 protein. The sample has approximately 800,000 distinct CDR3 sequences; 20% to 25% are singletons. In the case of this clonotype: Its antigen is unidentified.

These data are also associated with another study on T cells of mothers and their children. That study adds: At a rate of around 1.6 ug per 15 ul, cDNA synthesis received all of the extracted RNA.

Material: blood. This TCR came from a boy between 10 and 17 years old in good health. This rearrangement joins TRBV7-8 to TRBJ2-5; D gene uncertain. CDR3 sequence: CASSLAVTPVETQYF. The CDR3 coding sequence is TGTGCCAGCAGCTTAGCTGTCACCCCGGTTGAGACCCAGTACTTC.